This T cell receptor beta chain came from a study of Graves' ophthalmopathy and Graves' hyperthyroidism. Germline V gives CDR1 SGHVS, CDR2 FQNEAQ. The CDR3 covers 15 residues. Trimming removed 5 bases from V and 10 bases from J; junction bases left unmatched: 11. The authors amplified TCR beta CDR3 regions from RNA transcripts. An opening RT-PCR round employed HTBI primers and preceded a second-round multiplex PCR. TCRdb itself ran the multiplex PCR reads through MiXCR, one entry per CDR3 protein. This sample has 350,000 or so distinct CDR3 sequences; under 20% occur once, and the top ten carry approximately 13%. Whole-study findings and limits: Detection in blood was also observed for most expanded thyroid clonotypes above 0.001 frequency. The model forecast ophthalmopathy progression, reaching roughly 70% sensitivity and 72.22% specificity.

In this sample, this clonotype turned up many times. Its antigen is currently unknown. The chain recombines TRBV7-8 with TRBJ1-6; 7 positions agree with TRBD1. Sequencing input: peripheral blood. This sequence originates from an adult man with Graves' ophthalmopathy. CDR3 in amino acids: CASSQVTGIYSPLHF. CDR3 in DNA: TGTGCCAGCAGCCAAGTGACAGGGATTTACTCACCCCTCCACTTT.